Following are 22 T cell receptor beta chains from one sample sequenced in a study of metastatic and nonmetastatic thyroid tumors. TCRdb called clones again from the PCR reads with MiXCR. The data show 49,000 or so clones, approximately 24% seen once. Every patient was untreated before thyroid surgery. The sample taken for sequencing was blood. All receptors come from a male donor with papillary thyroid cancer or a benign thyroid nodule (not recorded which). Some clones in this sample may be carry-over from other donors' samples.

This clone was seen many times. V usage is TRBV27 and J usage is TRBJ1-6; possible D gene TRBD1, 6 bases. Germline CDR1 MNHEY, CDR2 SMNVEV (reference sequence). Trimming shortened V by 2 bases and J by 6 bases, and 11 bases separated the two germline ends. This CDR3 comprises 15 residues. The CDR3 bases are TGTGCCAGCAGTTTAGCTCGGACAGCTAATTCACCCCTCCACTTT. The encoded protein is CASSLARTANSPLHF.

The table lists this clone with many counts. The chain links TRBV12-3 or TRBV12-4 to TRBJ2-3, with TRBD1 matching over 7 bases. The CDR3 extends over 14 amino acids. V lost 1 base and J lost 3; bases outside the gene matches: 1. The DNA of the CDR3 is TGTGCCAGCAGTTTAGGACAGGGAACAGATACGCAGTATTTT. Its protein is CASSLGQGTDTQYF.

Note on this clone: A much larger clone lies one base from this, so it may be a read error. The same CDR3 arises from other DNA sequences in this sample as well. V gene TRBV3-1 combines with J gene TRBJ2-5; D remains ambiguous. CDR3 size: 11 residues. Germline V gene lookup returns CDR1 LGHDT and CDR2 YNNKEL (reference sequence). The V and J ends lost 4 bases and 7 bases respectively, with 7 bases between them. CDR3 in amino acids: CASSRSGTQYF. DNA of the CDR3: TGTGCCAGCAGCCGGAGTGGGACCCAGTACTTC.

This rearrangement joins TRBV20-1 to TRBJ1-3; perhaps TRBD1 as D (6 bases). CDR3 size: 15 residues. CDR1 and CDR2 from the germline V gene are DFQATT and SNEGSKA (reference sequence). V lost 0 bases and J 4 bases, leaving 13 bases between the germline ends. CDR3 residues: CSARDSRTAGNTIYF. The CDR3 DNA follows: TGCAGTGCTAGAGATAGCCGGACAGCGGGAAACACCATATATTTT.

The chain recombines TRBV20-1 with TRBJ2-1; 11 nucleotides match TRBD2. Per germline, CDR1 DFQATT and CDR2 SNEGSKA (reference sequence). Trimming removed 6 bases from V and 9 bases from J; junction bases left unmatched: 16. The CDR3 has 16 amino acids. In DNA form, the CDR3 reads TGCAGTGCCAGACTAGCGGGGACCATTACCTCCTTTGAGCAGTTCTTC. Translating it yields CSARLAGTITSFEQFF.

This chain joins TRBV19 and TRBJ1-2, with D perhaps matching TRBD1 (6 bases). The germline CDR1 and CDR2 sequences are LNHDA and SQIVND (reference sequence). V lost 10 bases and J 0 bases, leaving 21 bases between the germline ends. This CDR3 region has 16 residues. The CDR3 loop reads CATDQGRTGANYGYTF. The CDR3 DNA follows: TGTGCCACCGACCAGGGGAGGACCGGTGCTAACTATGGCTACACCTTC.

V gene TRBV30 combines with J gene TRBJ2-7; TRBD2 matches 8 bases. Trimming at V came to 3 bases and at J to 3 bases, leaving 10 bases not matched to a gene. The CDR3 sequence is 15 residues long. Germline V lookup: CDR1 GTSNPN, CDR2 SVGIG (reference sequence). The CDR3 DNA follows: TGTGCCTGGAGGCTACCGGGACTAGGGATCTACGAGCAGTACTTC. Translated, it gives CAWRLPGLGIYEQYF.

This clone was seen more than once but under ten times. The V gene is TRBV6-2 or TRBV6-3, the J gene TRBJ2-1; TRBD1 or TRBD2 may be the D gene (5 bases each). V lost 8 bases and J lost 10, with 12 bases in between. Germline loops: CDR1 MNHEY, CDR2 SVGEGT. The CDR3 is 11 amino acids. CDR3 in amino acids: CASRDEGEQFF. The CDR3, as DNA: TGTGCCAGCCGGGACGAGGGGGAGCAGTTCTTC.

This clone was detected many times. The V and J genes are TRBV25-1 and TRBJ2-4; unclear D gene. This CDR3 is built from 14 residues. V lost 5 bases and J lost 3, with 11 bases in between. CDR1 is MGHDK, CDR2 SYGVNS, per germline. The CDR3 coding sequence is TGTGCCAGCAGTAGTTCCTTCGGCAAAAACATTCAGTACTTC. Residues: CASSSSFGKNIQYF.

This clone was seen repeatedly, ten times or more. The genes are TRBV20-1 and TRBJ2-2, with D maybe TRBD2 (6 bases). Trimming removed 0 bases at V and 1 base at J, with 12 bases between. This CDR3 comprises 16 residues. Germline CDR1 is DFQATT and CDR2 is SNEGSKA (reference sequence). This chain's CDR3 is CSARDPAGQNTGELFF. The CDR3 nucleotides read TGCAGTGCTAGAGATCCGGCGGGGCAGAACACCGGGGAGCTGTTTTTT.

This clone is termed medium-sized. CDR3 residues: CAWRTGDNQPQHF. In nucleotides, the CDR3 is TGTGCCTGGAGGACAGGGGACAATCAGCCCCAGCATTTT. The chain is built from TRBV30 and TRBJ1-5, with 8 bases lining up with TRBD1. The CDR3 runs to 13 residues. V trimming: 3 bases; J trimming: 3 bases; junction bases outside the gene matches: 1. Germline V CDR1 and CDR2: GTSNPN, SVGIG (reference sequence). Full variable domain (rest looked up from reference TRBV30 and TRBJ1-5): SQTIHQWPATLVQPVGSPLSLECTVEGTSNPNLYWYRQAAGRGLQLLFYSVGIGQISSEVPQNLSASRPQDRQFILSSKKLLLSDSGFYLCAWRTGDNQPQHFGDGTRLSIL.

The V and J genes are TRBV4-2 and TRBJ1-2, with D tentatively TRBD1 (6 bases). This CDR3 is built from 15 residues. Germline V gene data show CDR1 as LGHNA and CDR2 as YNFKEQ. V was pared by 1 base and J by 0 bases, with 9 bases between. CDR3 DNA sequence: TGTGCCAGCAGCCAAGGGCAGGGGCCTAACTATGGCTACACCTTC. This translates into CASSQGQGPNYGYTF.

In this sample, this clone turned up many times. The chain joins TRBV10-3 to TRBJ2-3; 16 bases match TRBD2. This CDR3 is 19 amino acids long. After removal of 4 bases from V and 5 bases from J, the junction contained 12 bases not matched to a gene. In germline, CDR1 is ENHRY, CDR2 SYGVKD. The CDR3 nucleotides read TGTGCCATCAGTGCGCAGGGACTAGCGGGAGGGCCAGGGGGAGATACGCAGTATTTT. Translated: CAISAQGLAGGPGGDTQYF.

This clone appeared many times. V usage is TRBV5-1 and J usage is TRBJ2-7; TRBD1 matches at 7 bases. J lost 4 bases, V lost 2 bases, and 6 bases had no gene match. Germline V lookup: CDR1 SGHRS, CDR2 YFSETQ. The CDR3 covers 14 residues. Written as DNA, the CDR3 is TGCGCCAGCAGCTTACAGGGGCCAGGGTACGAGCAGTACTTC. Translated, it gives CASSLQGPGYEQYF.

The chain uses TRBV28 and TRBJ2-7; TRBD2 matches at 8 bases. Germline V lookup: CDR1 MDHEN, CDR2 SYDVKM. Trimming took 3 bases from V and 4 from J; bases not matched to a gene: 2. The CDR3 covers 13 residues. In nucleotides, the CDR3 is TGTGCCAGCAGTTTGGTAGCGGGGTACGAGCAGTACTTC. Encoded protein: CASSLVAGYEQYF.

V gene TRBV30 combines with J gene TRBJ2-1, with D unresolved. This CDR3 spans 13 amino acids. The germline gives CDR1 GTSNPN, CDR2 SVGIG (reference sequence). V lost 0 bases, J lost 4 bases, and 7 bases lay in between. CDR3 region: CAWSVNPYNEQFF. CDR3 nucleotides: TGTGCCTGGAGTGTAAACCCTTACAATGAGCAGTTCTTC.

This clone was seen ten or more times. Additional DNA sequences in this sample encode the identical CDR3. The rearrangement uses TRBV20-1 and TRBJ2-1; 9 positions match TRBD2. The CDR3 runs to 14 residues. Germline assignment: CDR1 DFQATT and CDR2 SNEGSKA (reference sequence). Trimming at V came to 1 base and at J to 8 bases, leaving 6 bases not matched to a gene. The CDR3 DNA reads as TGCAGTGCTAGAGGGGCGGGAGGGCCCGATGAGCAGTTCTTC. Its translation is CSARGAGGPDEQFF.

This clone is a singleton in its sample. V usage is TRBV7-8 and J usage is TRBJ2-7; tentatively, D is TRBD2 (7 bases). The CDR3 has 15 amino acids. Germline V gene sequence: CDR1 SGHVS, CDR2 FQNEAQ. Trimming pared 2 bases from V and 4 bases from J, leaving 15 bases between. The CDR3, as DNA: TGTGCCAGCAGCTTATCGGGGGGCGACGTGTACGAGCAGTACTTC. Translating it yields CASSLSGGDVYEQYF. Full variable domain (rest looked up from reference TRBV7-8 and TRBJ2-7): GAGVSQSPRYKVAKRGQDVALRCDPISGHVSLFWYQQALGQGPEFLTYFQNEAQLDKSGLPSDRFFAERPEGSVSTLKIQRTQQEDSAVYLCASSLSGGDVYEQYFGPGTRLTVT.

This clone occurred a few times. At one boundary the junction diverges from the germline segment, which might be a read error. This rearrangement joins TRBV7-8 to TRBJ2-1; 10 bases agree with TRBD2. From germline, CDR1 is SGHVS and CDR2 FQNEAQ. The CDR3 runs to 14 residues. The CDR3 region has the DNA TGTGCCAGCAGCCTAGCGGGAGCCTACAATGAGCAGTTCTTC. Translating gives CASSLAGAYNEQFF.

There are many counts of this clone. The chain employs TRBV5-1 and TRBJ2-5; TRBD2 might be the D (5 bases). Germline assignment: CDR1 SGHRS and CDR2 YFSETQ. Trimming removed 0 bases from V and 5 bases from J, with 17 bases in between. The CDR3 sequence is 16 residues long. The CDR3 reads CASSLELGPTGETQYF. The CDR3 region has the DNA TGCGCCAGCAGCTTGGAATTGGGTCCAACGGGGGAGACCCAGTACTTC.

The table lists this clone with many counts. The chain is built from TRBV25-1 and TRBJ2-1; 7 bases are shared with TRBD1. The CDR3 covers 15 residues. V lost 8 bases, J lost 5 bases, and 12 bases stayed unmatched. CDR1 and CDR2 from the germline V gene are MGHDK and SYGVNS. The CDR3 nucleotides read TGTGCCAGCTCAGGGGGAGTGTATCGAGACAATGAGCAGTTCTTC. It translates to CASSGGVYRDNEQFF.

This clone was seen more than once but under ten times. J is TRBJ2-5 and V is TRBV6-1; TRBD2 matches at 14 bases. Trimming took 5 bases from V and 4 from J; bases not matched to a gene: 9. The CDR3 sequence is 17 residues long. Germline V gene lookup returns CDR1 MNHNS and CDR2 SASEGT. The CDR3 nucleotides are TGTGCCAGCAGTCCAAAGGGACTAGCGGGAGATCGAGAGACCCAGTACTTC. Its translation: CASSPKGLAGDRETQYF.